The 4 T cell receptor beta chains below were found in one sample sequenced in a study of blood T cell repertoires in COVID-19. Using immunoSEQ multiplex PCR, the repertoire was profiled, and TCRdb retains in-frame clones only, with some absent. In the table there are around 130,000 clones, about four fifths of which are singletons. The sample was peripheral blood. The receptors come from a man aged 55-75 years with active or convalescent COVID-19.

This chain links TRBV18 with TRBJ1-6; D remains ambiguous. The CDR3 consists of 15 residues. Trimming stripped 3 bases from V and 11 bases from J, with 17 bases between. Per germline, CDR1 KGHSH and CDR2 LQKENI. The CDR3: CASSPLLNRETPLHF. The CDR3 bases are TGTGCCAGCTCACCCCTGCTCAATCGGGAGACACCCCTCCACTTT.

This chain joins TRBV19 and TRBJ1-3, with D uncertain. Trimming pared 4 bases from V and 4 bases from J, leaving 14 bases between. The CDR3 spans 15 residues. Per germline, CDR1 LNHDA and CDR2 SQIVND (reference sequence). The CDR3 DNA reads as TGTGCCAGTAGTACAAGACGAGGCGGAGGAAACACCATATATTTT. This encodes CASSTRRGGGNTIYF.

The chain has TRBV4-3 and TRBJ1-4; TRBD1 might be the D (6 bases). Trimming removed 0 bases at V and 8 bases at J, with 22 bases between. CDR1 is LGHNA and CDR2 is YSLEER in the germline V gene. This CDR3 has 18 amino acids. The CDR3 sequence: CASSQEKIGGGNGEKLFF. The CDR3 DNA sequence: TGCGCCAGCAGCCAAGAAAAAATAGGGGGAGGGAATGGAGAAAAACTGTTTTTT.

This clone has a handful of counts. At the DNA level, this CDR3 is encoded by other sequences in the same sample as well. The V gene is TRBV3-1 (or the pseudogene TRBV3-2), the J gene TRBJ2-5, with 10 bases fitting TRBD2. J gave up 2 bases and V 1 base, and 4 bases lay outside the gene matches. This CDR3 region has 16 residues. Germline lookup yields CDR1 LGHDT and CDR2 YNNKEL (reference sequence). CDR3 in amino acids: CASSQGLAGAQETQYF. CDR3 in DNA: TGTGCCAGCAGCCAAGGTCTAGCGGGAGCTCAAGAGACCCAGTACTTC.